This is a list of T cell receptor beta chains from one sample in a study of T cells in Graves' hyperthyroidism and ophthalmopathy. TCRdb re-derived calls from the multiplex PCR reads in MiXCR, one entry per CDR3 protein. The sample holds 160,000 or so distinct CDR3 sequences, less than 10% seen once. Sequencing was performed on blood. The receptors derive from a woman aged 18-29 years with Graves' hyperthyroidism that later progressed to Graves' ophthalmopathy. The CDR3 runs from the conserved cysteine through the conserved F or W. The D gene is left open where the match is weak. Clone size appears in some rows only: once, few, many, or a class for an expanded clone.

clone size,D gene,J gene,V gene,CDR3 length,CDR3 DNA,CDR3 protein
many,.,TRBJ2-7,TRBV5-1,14,TGCGCCAGCAGCGTGGACAGTTCCTTCTACGAGCAGTACTTC,CASSVDSSFYEQYF
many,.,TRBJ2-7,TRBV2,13,TGTGCCAGCAGTGACGCAGGGGTCCACGAGCAGTACTTC,CASSDAGVHEQYF
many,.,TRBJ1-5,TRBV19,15,TGTGCCAGTATGCCAGGGGCGACAGTAGGACAGCCCCAGCATTTT,CASMPGATVGQPQHF
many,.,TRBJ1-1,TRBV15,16,TGTGCCACCAGCCCTCGCTCGGGGGCTCTGAACACTGAAGCTTTCTTT,CATSPRSGALNTEAFF
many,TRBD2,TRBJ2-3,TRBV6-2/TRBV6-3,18,TGTGCCAGCAGTTCCCCTGGAGGACTAGCGAGGATCACAGATACGCAGTATTTT,CASSSPGGLARITDTQYF
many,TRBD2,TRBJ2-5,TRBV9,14,TGTGCCAGAGAGCGGGGGGCCTACCAAGAGACCCAGTACTTC,CARERGAYQETQYF
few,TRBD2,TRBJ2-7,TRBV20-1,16,TGCAGTGCTATTGGTCTAGGCTTAAGCGGGGGTTACGAGCAGTACTTC,CSAIGLGLSGGYEQYF
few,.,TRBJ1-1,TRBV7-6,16,TGTGCCAGCAGCCCGGGAAGAGGATGGAGGGTTACTGAAGCTTTCTTT,CASSPGRGWRVTEAFF
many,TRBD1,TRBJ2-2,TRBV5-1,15,TGCGCCAGCAGCTTCGGACAGGGGGCATCCGGGGAGCTGTTTTTT,CASSFGQGASGELFF
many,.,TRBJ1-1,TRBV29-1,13,TGCAGCGGGGACCTTGCGGGGCACACTGAAGCTTTCTTT,CSGDLAGHTEAFF
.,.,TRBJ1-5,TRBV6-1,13,TGTGCCAGCAGTGAACGGGTGTCAGTGCCCCAGCATTTT,CASSERVSVPQHF
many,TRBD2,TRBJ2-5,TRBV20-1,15,TGCAGTGCAGGACTAGCGGGGACCCTCCAAGAGACCCAGTACTTC,CSAGLAGTLQETQYF
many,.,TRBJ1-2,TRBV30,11,TGTGCCTGGAGTGTGAGCTATGGCTACACCTTC,CAWSVSYGYTF
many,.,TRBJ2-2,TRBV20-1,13,TGCAGTGCTAAGGATGACGGTTCCGGGGAGCTGTTTTTT,CSAKDDGSGELFF
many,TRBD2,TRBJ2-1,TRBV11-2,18,TGTGCCAGCAGCTTAGGCGGGAGTGGGGCAGGGAGGTACAATGAGCAGTTCTTC,CASSLGGSGAGRYNEQFF